Below, 13 T cell receptor beta chains from the same sample are listed, as sequenced in a study of beta chain features in type 1 diabetes (dated by TCRdb to 2016 to 2019). Library method: the immunoSEQ multiplex PCR assay. The entire isolated RNA was reverse transcribed using the High Capacity cDNA Reverse Transcription Kit, and thus expressed TCRB transcripts were sequenced. In its TCRdb copy, this immuneACCESS table keeps in-frame sequences only and misses some clones. Where compared with another copy, unresolved V genes explain less than half of these, and the others have no known cause. This sample has under 450,000 clones in its table, and over 11% of those were observed once. Roughly 0.036% of the sample comes from the top ten. Source material: naive CD4+ T cells from blood. The sample's cell subset or site label, in plain terms: true naive CD4+ T cells. Receptor source: a man in his thirties or forties in good health.

The chain is built from TRBV5-6 and TRBJ1-1; 7 bases fit TRBD1. Germline CDR1 is SGHDT and CDR2 is YYEEEE. This CDR3 has 17 residues. Trimming removed 4 bases from V and 3 bases from J; junction bases left unmatched: 15. In DNA, the CDR3 is TGTGCCAGCAGCGTTTGGCGACAGGGCGATAGACACACTGAAGCTTTCTTT. It translates to CASSVWRQGDRHTEAFF. The whole variable domain, remainder taken from reference TRBV5-6 and TRBJ1-1, is DAGVTQSPTHLIKTRGQQVTLRCSPKSGHDTVSWYQQALGQGPQFIFQYYEEEERQRGNFPDRFSGHQFPNYSSELNVNALLLGDSALYLCASSVWRQGDRHTEAFFGQGTRLTVV.

The V gene is TRBV2, the J gene TRBJ1-1; no definite D call. Trimming stripped 1 base from V and 5 bases from J, with 8 bases between. CDR1 SNHLY and CDR2 FYNNEI come from the germline V gene. The CDR3 covers 13 residues. The CDR3 DNA is TGTGCCAGCAGTGAAGGAGGGTTTACTGAAGCTTTCTTT. Amino acid sequence: CASSEGGFTEAFF.

A few counts support this clone. V usage is TRBV13 and J usage is TRBJ2-1; D may be TRBD1 (5 bases). This CDR3 spans 15 amino acids. Germline-derived CDR1 and CDR2 are PRHDT and FYEKMQ (reference sequence). Between the trimmed V and J ends, which lost 9 bases and 6 bases, there was a span of 21 bases. This CDR3 is CASYLRKGNRNEQFF. CDR3 sequence (DNA): TGTGCCAGTTATCTCCGCAAGGGGAATCGCAATGAGCAGTTCTTC.

This clone was picked up a small number of times. The genes are TRBV7-9 and TRBJ2-5, with D tentatively TRBD1 or TRBD2 (5 bases each). The J call may be wrong; the DNA end is better matched by TRBJ2-7. Germline values: CDR1 SEHNR, CDR2 FQNEAQ (reference sequence). This CDR3 contains 14 residues. The CDR3 spells CASSLGTESYEQYF. The DNA of the CDR3 is TGTGCCAGCAGCTTGGGGACGGAGAGCTACGAGCAGTACTTC.

The genes are TRBV6-5 and TRBJ1-2, with TRBD1 identical over 8 bases. Per the germline V gene, CDR1 is MNHEY and CDR2 is SVGAGI. With 6 bases clipped from V and 8 bases from J, the junction kept 8 bases outside the gene matches. CDR3 length: 13 residues. This CDR3 reads CASSRQGTRGYTF. CDR3 bases: TGTGCCAGCAGCCGACAGGGGACTAGGGGCTACACCTTC.

This clone occurred a few times. This chain joins TRBV7-2 and TRBJ1-5; no clear D gene. The germline V gene has CDR1 SGHTA and CDR2 FQGNSA. V gave up 4 bases and J gave up 6 bases, with 7 bases separating them. The CDR3 runs to 12 residues. The CDR3, as DNA: TGTGCCAGCAGCTCTGACGCTCAGCCCCAGCATTTT. Encoded protein: CASSSDAQPQHF. The whole variable domain, filled in from reference TRBV7-2 and TRBJ1-5, reads GAGVSQSPSNKVTEKGKDVELRCDPISGHTALYWYRQSLGQGLEFLIYFQGNSAPDKSGLPSDRFSAERTGGSVSTLTIQRTQQEDSAVYLCASSSDAQPQHFGDGTRLSIL.

This clone was seen a few times. This rearrangement joins TRBV11-2 to TRBJ1-1, with a weak D call TRBD1 (6 bases). Germline V CDR1 and CDR2: SGHAT, FQNNGV. Trimming removed 1 base from V and 1 base from J, with 10 bases in between. This CDR3 comprises 15 residues. CDR3 coding DNA: TGTGCCAGCAGCTTAGTTCAGGGGCGGAACACTGAAGCTTTCTTT. Translation: CASSLVQGRNTEAFF.

The V gene is TRBV18, the J gene TRBJ2-1; D is possibly TRBD2 (5 bases). The CDR3 is made up of 14 amino acids. From germline, CDR1 is KGHSH and CDR2 LQKENI. The ends were cut back, 3 bases at V and 9 bases at J, with 15 bases in the middle. For the CDR3, the DNA is TGTGCCAGCTCACCTCTCGTAAGCGAGGGTGAGCAGTTCTTC. It translates to CASSPLVSEGEQFF.

J is TRBJ2-4 and V is TRBV2; the D gene is possibly TRBD2 (6 bases). Germline V gene sequence: CDR1 SNHLY, CDR2 FYNNEI. CDR3 size: 13 residues. The germline V and J ends were trimmed by 8 bases and 6 bases, with 14 bases remaining between them. The CDR3 nucleotides are TGTGCCAGCTCCCCGGGACTTAGAAACATTCAGTACTTC. Encoded protein: CASSPGLRNIQYF.

The rearrangement links TRBV2 to TRBJ1-6; no clear D gene. CDR1 SNHLY and CDR2 FYNNEI come from the germline V gene. CDR3 size: 15 residues. V was pared by 4 bases and J by 5 bases, with 12 bases between. CDR3 residues: CASSVNGLDNSPLHF. CDR3 nucleotide sequence: TGTGCCAGCAGTGTGAACGGCCTTGATAATTCACCCCTCCACTTT.

This chain connects TRBV9 to TRBJ2-2, with D perhaps assigned TRBD1 or TRBD2 (5 bases each). Trimming removed 0 bases at V and 4 bases at J, with 13 bases between. The CDR3 runs 16 residues. The V gene's germline CDR1 is SGDLS and CDR2 YYNGEE. Here the CDR3 DNA reads TGTGCCAGCAGCGTAGCGGGAAGGGGTGGCACCGGGGAGCTGTTTTTT. It is translated as CASSVAGRGGTGELFF.

J is TRBJ2-7 and V is TRBV14; D gene uncertain. The CDR3 has 15 amino acids. The V gene's germline CDR1 is SGHDN and CDR2 FVKESK. The V end lost 0 bases, the J end lost 0 bases, and 9 bases lay between the germline ends. The chain's CDR3 is CASSQDSQSSYEQYV. The CDR3 DNA follows: TGTGCCAGCAGCCAAGATTCCCAGTCCTCCTACGAGCAGTACGTC.

Only a few counts were recorded for this clone. CDR3 region: CASSLEAGSGYTF. The CDR3, as DNA: TGCGCCAGCAGCTTGGAGGCAGGGTCCGGCTACACCTTC. The V gene is TRBV5-1, the J gene TRBJ1-2, with D possibly TRBD1 on 5 matching bases. Germline V gene lookup returns CDR1 SGHRS and CDR2 YFSETQ. The CDR3 extends over 13 amino acids. V was clipped by 0 bases and J by 8 bases, with 11 bases between them.